The 20 T cell receptor beta chains reported below all come from one sample, sequenced in a study of graft-versus-host responses after intestinal transplantation. Clones were read by immunoSEQ multiplex PCR, and TCRdb kept only the in-frame ones, dropping some. The sample consists of more than 9,000 clones, more than 85% of them appearing once. The specimen was PBMCs, collected less than 110 days after intestinal transplant. The receptors here all came from a human patient who received an intestinal transplant, so some T cells may come from the graft donor.

This clone was recorded once. The gene calls are TRBV7-9 and TRBJ1-5; TRBD1 matches 11 bases. The CDR3 runs 15 residues. V lost 6 bases and J lost 7; bases outside the gene matches: 8. Germline-derived CDR1 and CDR2 are SEHNR and FQNEAQ (reference sequence). The DNA of the CDR3 is TGTGCCAGCAGTCCTACCGGGACAGGGGGACAGCCCCAGCATTTT. Translated, it gives CASSPTGTGGQPQHF.

The CDR3 spells CASSSRDDPYEQYF. The CDR3 DNA sequence: TGTGCCAGCAGCTCCCGGGACGACCCCTACGAGCAGTACTTC. This rearrangement joins TRBV11-2 to TRBJ2-7; possibly TRBD1 or TRBD2 for D (5 bases each). V was shortened by 4 bases and J by 2 bases, with 12 bases between the two germline ends. Germline lookup yields CDR1 SGHAT and CDR2 FQNNGV. The CDR3 totals 14 residues.

The chain combines TRBV6-1 with TRBJ2-3; 7 nucleotides match TRBD2. V was pared by 2 bases and J by 0 bases, with 2 bases of the junction left unmatched. The length of the CDR3 is 15 residues. Germline lookup yields CDR1 MNHNS and CDR2 SASEGT. The CDR3 here is CASSESGVSTDTQYF. The CDR3 DNA is TGTGCCAGCAGTGAAAGCGGGGTTAGCACAGATACGCAGTATTTT.

The table lists this clone with a count of one. The chain couples TRBV7-2 to TRBJ2-1, with 9 bases that match TRBD1. Germline CDR1 SGHTA, CDR2 FQGNSA. The CDR3 has 15 residues. V gave up 5 bases and J gave up 5 bases; unmatched junction bases: 7. CDR3 loop: CASSLGQGTNNEQFF. The CDR3 nucleotides read TGTGCCAGCAGCCTGGGACAGGGAACTAACAATGAGCAGTTCTTC.

This chain connects TRBV7-3 to TRBJ2-1; 13 bases are shared with TRBD2. The CDR3 loop spans 16 amino acids. Unmatched junction bases numbered 7, after V lost 5 bases and J lost 6 bases. CDR1 SGHTA and CDR2 FQGTGA come from the germline V gene. CDR3 nucleotides: TGTGCCAGCAGCGCCGAAGGACTAGCGGGAGTCAATGAGCAGTTCTTC. Residues: CASSAEGLAGVNEQFF.

The chain recombines TRBV4-1 with TRBJ2-3; D perhaps matches TRBD2 (5 bases). CDR3 size: 17 residues. With 2 bases removed from V and 2 bases from J, the gap between germline ends came to 17 bases. The germline gives CDR1 MGHRA, CDR2 YSYEKL. In DNA form, the CDR3 reads TGCGCCAGCAGCCAACCCCAGGAGCGGCCAATCACAGATACGCAGTATTTT. As protein: CASSQPQERPITDTQYF.

V and J are TRBV28 and TRBJ1-3; D possibly corresponds to TRBD1 (6 bases). This CDR3 has 15 residues. Germline CDR1 reads MDHEN; CDR2 reads SYDVKM. V lost 3 bases and J 2 bases, leaving 11 bases between the germline ends. The CDR3 is CASSFSGVPGNTIYF. CDR3 coding DNA: TGTGCCAGCAGTTTTTCAGGGGTCCCTGGAAACACCATATATTTT.

The rearrangement joins TRBV29-1 to TRBJ2-5; D perhaps matches TRBD2 (6 bases). TRBJ2-7 explains the end of the DNA better; the J call may be wrong. CDR1 is SQVTM and CDR2 is ANQGSEA in the germline V gene. This CDR3 has 15 amino acids. This CDR3 reads CSVVGVGTGSDEQYF. For the CDR3, the DNA is TGCAGCGTTGTCGGGGTAGGGACTGGGAGCGACGAGCAGTACTTC.

This chain joins TRBV27 and TRBJ2-5; the match to TRBD2 covers 11 bases. Germline CDR1 reads MNHEY; CDR2 reads SMNVEV (reference sequence). CDR3 length equals 16 residues. J was trimmed by 5 bases and V by 4 bases; bases with no gene match: 9. The CDR3 sequence is CASSSRLAGRGETQYF. DNA for the CDR3: TGTGCCAGCAGTTCAAGACTAGCGGGACGGGGGGAGACCCAGTACTTC.

The chain employs TRBV6-6 and TRBJ2-5; D might be TRBD2 (6 bases). Germline V lookup: CDR1 MNHNY, CDR2 SVGAGI (reference sequence). The CDR3 covers 15 residues. Trimming shortened V by 0 bases and J by 4 bases, and 12 bases separated the two germline ends. The CDR3: CASSYSGGAAETQYF. In nucleotides, the CDR3 is TGTGCCAGCAGTTACTCGGGGGGTGCGGCAGAGACCCAGTACTTC.

The V and J genes are TRBV10-1 and TRBJ2-7, with 7 bases that match TRBD1. With 4 bases clipped from V and 0 bases from J, the junction kept 3 bases outside the gene matches. Germline CDR1 is WNHNN and CDR2 is SYGVQD (reference sequence). This CDR3 is built from 14 residues. CDR3 in amino acids: CASSGQGSSYEQYF. CDR3 sequence (DNA): TGCGCCAGCAGTGGACAGGGAAGCTCCTACGAGCAGTACTTC.

The V gene is TRBV29-1, the J gene TRBJ2-1, with D possibly being TRBD1 (5 bases). V lost 3 bases and J lost 7, with 7 bases in between. This CDR3 is built from 11 residues. In germline, CDR1 is SQVTM, CDR2 ANQGSEA. For the CDR3, the DNA is TGCAGCGTTGACAGGGATAATGAGCAGTTCTTC. This gives the protein CSVDRDNEQFF.

This chain connects TRBV30 to TRBJ2-1; 12 bases are a match to TRBD2. Germline V gene sequence: CDR1 GTSNPN, CDR2 SVGIG (reference sequence). CDR3 size: 20 residues. The V gene end was trimmed by 3 bases and the J gene end by 0 bases; junction bases not matched to a gene: 15. CDR3 region: CAWRPRTSGVTESSYNEQFF. CDR3 DNA: TGTGCCTGGAGACCCAGGACTAGCGGGGTGACGGAGAGCTCCTACAATGAGCAGTTCTTC.

This chain links TRBV6-1 with TRBJ1-1, with a possible D match to TRBD1 (5 bases). The germline CDR1 and CDR2 sequences are MNHNS and SASEGT. This CDR3 has 15 residues. The ends were cut back, 4 bases at V and 0 bases at J, with 12 bases in the middle. In nucleotides, the CDR3 is TGTGCCAGCAGTGCCGGGGCAGACCTGAACACTGAAGCTTTCTTT. It codes for CASSAGADLNTEAFF.

The chain employs TRBV28 and TRBJ2-5; D remains ambiguous. The CDR3 is made up of 16 amino acids. The V end was cut by 7 bases, the J end by 3 bases, with 21 bases between. The germline gives CDR1 MDHEN, CDR2 SYDVKM. The CDR3 here is CASTYGFPYPKETQYF. The CDR3 DNA reads TGTGCCAGCACCTATGGGTTTCCGTATCCAAAAGAGACCCAGTACTTC.

This clone was seen just once. This chain connects TRBV6-6 to TRBJ1-1; 8 bases agree with TRBD1. The CDR3 is 14 amino acids. The J segment lost 1 base and the V segment lost 5 bases, leaving 3 bases of the junction unmatched. CDR1 and CDR2 (germline): MNHNY, SVGAGI (reference sequence). DNA for the CDR3: TGTGCCAGCAGTGGAGGACAGGGGAACACTGAAGCTTTCTTT. It encodes CASSGGQGNTEAFF.

CDR3 amino acids: CASSQEWSKRDSGSTDEQFF. CDR3 DNA: TGTGCCAGCAGCCAAGAATGGAGTAAGAGAGATTCGGGGAGCACAGATGAGCAGTTCTTC. V and J are TRBV14 and TRBJ2-1; D is possibly TRBD2 (5 bases). Germline lookup yields CDR1 SGHDN and CDR2 FVKESK. The V end lost 0 bases, the J end lost 8 bases, and 29 bases lay between the germline ends. The CDR3 runs to 20 residues.

This chain connects TRBV2 to TRBJ2-1, with 15 bases lining up with TRBD2. Looked up from germline, CDR1 is SNHLY and CDR2 is FYNNEI. This CDR3 comprises 14 residues. Unmatched junction bases numbered 1, after V lost 5 bases and J lost 8 bases. CDR3 protein: CASSRTSGRDEQFF. The CDR3 coding sequence is TGTGCCAGCAGTCGGACTAGCGGGAGGGATGAGCAGTTCTTC.

The J gene is TRBJ2-1, the V gene TRBV7-3, with D perhaps matching TRBD2 (6 bases). This CDR3 contains 17 residues. CDR1 is SGHTA, CDR2 FQGTGA, per germline. Trimming shortened V by 1 base and J by 4 bases, and 17 bases separated the two germline ends. The CDR3 loop reads CASSLKALRGGYNEQFF. In DNA form, the CDR3 reads TGTGCCAGCAGCTTAAAGGCCCTGCGAGGAGGGTACAATGAGCAGTTCTTC.

The V call is TRBV6-6, the J call TRBJ2-1; TRBD2 agrees at 10 bases. The CDR3 has 15 amino acids. CDR1 and CDR2 from the germline V gene are MNHNY and SVGAGI (reference sequence). V gave up 5 bases and J gave up 2 bases; unmatched junction bases: 3. This CDR3 reads CASSKAGGPYNEQFF. The CDR3 DNA follows: TGTGCCAGCAGTAAAGCGGGAGGGCCCTACAATGAGCAGTTCTTC.